The sequence of this T cell receptor (beta chain) was determined in a study of CD4 T cells in relation to SARS-CoV-2 and coronaviruses. Study details: Crossreactive spike epitopes shared across donors were mapped to their HLA restriction.

The data were produced by immunoSEQ multiplex PCR, yet TCRdb's version contains in-frame clones alone and is incomplete. The sample contains 30,000 to 45,000 clones, 88% of which appear only once. Naive and memory CD4+ T cells were separated from cryopreserved PBMCs. CDR1 and CDR2 (germline): MDHEN, SYDVKM. The germline V and J ends were trimmed by 7 bases and 2 bases, with 18 bases remaining between them. There are 15 residues in the CDR3. V is TRBV28 and J is TRBJ2-7; D ambiguous. The sequenced sample was memory CD4+ T cells from PBMCs. The source is an adult with COVID-19. CDR3 protein: CASISPAVPPYEQYF. The CDR3 nucleotides read TGTGCCAGCATCTCCCCCGCGGTCCCGCCCTACGAGCAGTACTTC.